The present entry profiles one T cell receptor (beta chain) with its context. The antigen remains undetermined. The data were taken from a study of a mutant IDH1 vaccine in newly diagnosed glioma. The table came from immunoSEQ multiplex PCR; TCRdb's copy has only in-frame clones and leaves some out. The repertoire consists of about 56,000 clones, with 80% to 90% occurring once and the leading ten covering over 1.5%. This sample's time point: week 35, safety follow-up. All doses held 300 ug of mutant IDH1 20-mer peptide, with topical imiquimod. Between the trimmed V and J ends, which lost 6 bases and 5 bases, there was a span of 8 bases. The CDR3 is made up of 12 amino acids. Germline V CDR1 and CDR2: WSHSY, SAAADI. Overall study results and limits: Pseudoprogression seemed unrelated to changes in top peripheral T cell clonotypes.

This receptor was obtained from a man aged 35-49 years with glioma. The chain has TRBV10-2 and TRBJ2-1, with a possible D match to TRBD2 (6 bases). Here the sequenced sample was PBMCs, taken from a glioma patient whose treatment included an IDH1 peptide vaccine. The CDR3 loop is CASRIADNEQFF. For the CDR3, the DNA is TGCGCCAGCAGAATAGCGGACAATGAGCAGTTCTTC.